This T cell receptor (beta chain) was observed in a study of blood T cell repertoires in COVID-19. Overall study: Samples of COVID-19 (acute and convalescent) were obtained from the United States, Italy and Spain. T cells, B-cell-depleted T cells, or PBMCs provided the cDNA or gDNA that served as material.

The V gene's germline CDR1 is MGHRA and CDR2 YSYEKL. The V end lost 3 bases, the J end lost 9 bases, and 14 bases lay between the germline ends. This CDR3 region has 14 residues. In the authors' methods: Estimation of nucleated cell counts was performed using reference gene primer amplification. The table came from immunoSEQ multiplex PCR; TCRdb's copy has only in-frame clones and leaves some out. V and J calls and clone size are copied from that table; D and trimming were computed from the DNA. Altogether some 260,000 clones are present, more than 65% being singletons, with the ten largest covering about 4%.

Sequences were obtained from peripheral blood. The source of this sequence is a woman between 40 and 50 years old with active or convalescent COVID-19. The chain recombines TRBV4-1 with TRBJ2-2; TRBD1 is a possible D gene (6 bases). CDR3: CASSQPLRDRELFF. CDR3 coding DNA: TGCGCCAGCAGCCAGCCCCTCAGGGACAGGGAGCTGTTTTTT.